The rows below give T cell receptor beta chains drawn from one sample of a study of cytomegalovirus exposure and HLA in healthy donors. Clones were read by immunoSEQ multiplex PCR, and TCRdb kept only the in-frame ones, dropping some. The sample carries approximately 180,000 clones, 70% to 75% recorded once. What was sequenced was PBMCs. These receptors were collected from a male donor in good health and CMV-seronegative. CDR3s leave out the opening cysteine and the closing phenylalanine or tryptophan.

TRBV6-1,12,TRBJ1-1,ASSAQQGAAEAF
TRBV23-1,14,TRBJ1-2,ASSQSGGQGNGGYT
TRBV28,14,TRBJ2-1,ASRPGTSGTYNEQF
TRBV6-5,12,TRBJ1-2,ASSWTGGSYGYT
TRBV12-2,14,TRBJ1-2,ASRLLPQARTPFRT
TRBV2,12,TRBJ2-1,AGGTSGRLMPQF
TRBV6-5,14,TRBJ2-1,ASSYSRTGSYNEQF
TRBV30,12,TRBJ1-6,AWSVGQVNSPLH
TRBV28,16,-,ASSFWTSGRRETYEQY
TRBV6-6,9,TRBJ2-3,ASTGTDTQY
TRBV15,12,TRBJ2-6,ATSIRTGANVLT
TRBV28,11,TRBJ2-4,ASSSGDKNIQY
TRBV5-6,12,TRBJ1-1,ASSFQGWDTEAF
TRBV6-5,12,TRBJ2-2,ASSFDRSTGELF
TRBV7-3,11,TRBJ1-1,ASSATVNTEAF
TRBV7-8,13,TRBJ2-3,ASTLGTSETDTQY
TRBV11-2,10,TRBJ2-2,ATRGATGELF
TRBV4-2,13,TRBJ1-2,ASSQGGDTNYGYT
TRBV6-1,12,TRBJ1-5,ASSLTGVEQPQH
TRBV11-2,11,TRBJ1-5,ASSLGGEQPQH
TRBV7-2,11,TRBJ2-1,ASRLAENNEQF